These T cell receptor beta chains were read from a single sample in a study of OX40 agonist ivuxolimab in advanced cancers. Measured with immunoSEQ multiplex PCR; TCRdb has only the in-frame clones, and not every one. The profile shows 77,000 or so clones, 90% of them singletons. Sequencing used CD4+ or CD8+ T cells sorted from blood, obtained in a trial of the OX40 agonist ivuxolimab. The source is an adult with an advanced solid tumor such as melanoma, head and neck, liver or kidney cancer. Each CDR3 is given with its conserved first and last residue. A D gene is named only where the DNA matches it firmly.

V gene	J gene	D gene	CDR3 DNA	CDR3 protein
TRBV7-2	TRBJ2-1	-	TGTGCCAGCAGCTTAGCCCTCGGCGGGTACAATGAGCAGTTCTTC	CASSLALGGYNEQFF
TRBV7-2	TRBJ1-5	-	TGTGCCAGCAGCTTATGGTCAGTCGATAGCAATCAGCCCCAGCATTTT	CASSLWSVDSNQPQHF
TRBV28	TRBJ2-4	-	TGTGCCAGCAGTTTAAACAGGGCAAAGGGGGACAAAAACATTCAGTACTTC	CASSLNRAKGDKNIQYF
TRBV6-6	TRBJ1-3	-	TGTGCCAGCAGTTACTCGGGGCAGGCCTCTGGAAACACCATATATTTT	CASSYSGQASGNTIYF
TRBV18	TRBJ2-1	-	TGTGCCAGCTCACCTAACAGGGCAGGGAATTATGAGCAGTTCTTC	CASSPNRAGNYEQFF
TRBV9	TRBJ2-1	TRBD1	TGTGCCAGCAGCGTAGGCCCGGGACAGGGAGCCGATGAGCAGTTCTTC	CASSVGPGQGADEQFF
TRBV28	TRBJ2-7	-	TGTGCCAGCAGAAAAGCAGGGGGGGAATCCTACGAGCAGTACTTC	CASRKAGGESYEQYF
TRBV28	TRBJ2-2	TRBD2	TGTGCCAGCAAGGGAGGGCCGGTCGGGGAGCTGTTTTTT	CASKGGPVGELFF
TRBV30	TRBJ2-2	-	TGTGCCTGGAGTGTACTATTCGGCGGGGGCCCGAACACCGGGGAGCTGTTTTTT	CAWSVLFGGGPNTGELFF
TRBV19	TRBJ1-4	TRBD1	TGTGCCAGTAGTAAGTGGACAGGCCCTAATGAAAAACTGTTTTTT	CASSKWTGPNEKLFF
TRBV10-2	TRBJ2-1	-	TGCGCCAGCAGTAGAGAAAGCCCCCCAGAACCTCCTAATGAGCAGTTCTTC	CASSRESPPEPPNEQFF
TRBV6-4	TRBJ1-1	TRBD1	TGTGCCAGCAGCGCGGACAGGGACACTGAAGCTTTCTTT	CASSADRDTEAFF
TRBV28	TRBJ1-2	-	TGTGCCAGCAGATCAGCGGGGGGGAACTATGGCTACACCTTC	CASRSAGGNYGYTF
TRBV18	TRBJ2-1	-	TGTGCCAGCTCACCTAGACTCCACCGGAATGTGGAGCAGTTCTTC	CASSPRLHRNVEQFF
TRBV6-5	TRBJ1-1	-	TGTGCCAGCAGTTGGGGAACTAGGAACACTGAAGCTTTCTTT	CASSWGTRNTEAFF
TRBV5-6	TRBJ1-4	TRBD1	TGTGCCAGCAGCCTGGGGACAGGGGCTCAGGAAAAACTGTTTTTT	CASSLGTGAQEKLFF
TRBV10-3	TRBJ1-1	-	TGTGCCATCAGTGAGTCTGGAGGACAAAACACTGAAGCTTTCTTT	CAISESGGQNTEAFF
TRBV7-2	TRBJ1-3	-	TGTGCCAGCAGCTTAGGCAACTCTGGAAACACCATATATTTT	CASSLGNSGNTIYF
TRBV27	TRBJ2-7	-	TGTGCCAGCAGTTTCGGATCCTCAGCCTACGAGCAGTACTTC	CASSFGSSAYEQYF
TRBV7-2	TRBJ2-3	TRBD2	TGTGCCAGCAGCTTACTAGCGGGAGTGTTACGAGATACGCAGTATTTT	CASSLLAGVLRDTQYF